This entry concerns a single T cell receptor beta chain. Antigen specificity is unknown. CDR1 and CDR2 (germline): SGHVS, FNYEAQ. The CDR3 runs to 20 residues. V was pared by 1 base and J by 4 bases, with 16 bases of the junction left unmatched. Positive CCR7 selection of CD45RO-negative cells yielded the naive CD8 cells, and terminally differentiated effector memory CD45RA+ cells were excluded. Every donor, a Caucasian adult, lived in Nashville, Tennessee. TCRdb keeps only in-frame clones here, not all; method: immunoSEQ multiplex PCR. The sample holds 500,000 to 700,000 clones, around 96% seen once. This sample was included in a study of shared clonotypes between healthy human individuals. Study-level background: For every donor, three CD4 naive, three CD4 memory, two CD8 naive and one CD8 memory plates were used. Study-level findings and limits: Memory subsets generally showed lower estimated richness than naive subsets. Deeper or shallower sequencing was expected to change how clonotypes are shared among donors.

The clonotype comes from a woman aged 25-40 years in good health. Sequencing was carried out using naive CD8+ T cells sorted from blood. The rearrangement joins TRBV7-6 to TRBJ1-5, with 10 bases fitting TRBD1. The CDR3 is CASSLGPRGQGRPENQPQHF. The DNA of the CDR3 is TGTGCCAGCAGCTTAGGGCCCCGGGGACAGGGGCGCCCGGAGAATCAGCCCCAGCATTTT.